This TCR beta chain is from a study of T cell changes during pregnancy in multiple sclerosis. CDR1 and CDR2 (germline): MNHEY, SVGAGI. The CDR3 is 14 residues long. After removal of 0 bases from V and 8 bases from J, the junction contained 2 bases not matched to a gene. This clone was picked up one time. Generated by immunoSEQ multiplex PCR, the TCRdb table keeps only in-frame clones and is missing some. The table lists 70,000 to 85,000 clones, roughly nine tenths of them singletons, with 2% to 3% in the top ten. The chain links TRBV6-5 to TRBJ1-4, with TRBD1 identical over 8 bases. The sample was peripheral blood, taken before pregnancy. The clonotype comes from a female donor with multiple sclerosis, enrolled in a pregnancy study. CDR3 coding DNA: TGTGCCAGCAGTTACTCGACAGGGGAAGAAAAACTGTTTTTT. Encoded protein: CASSYSTGEEKLFF.